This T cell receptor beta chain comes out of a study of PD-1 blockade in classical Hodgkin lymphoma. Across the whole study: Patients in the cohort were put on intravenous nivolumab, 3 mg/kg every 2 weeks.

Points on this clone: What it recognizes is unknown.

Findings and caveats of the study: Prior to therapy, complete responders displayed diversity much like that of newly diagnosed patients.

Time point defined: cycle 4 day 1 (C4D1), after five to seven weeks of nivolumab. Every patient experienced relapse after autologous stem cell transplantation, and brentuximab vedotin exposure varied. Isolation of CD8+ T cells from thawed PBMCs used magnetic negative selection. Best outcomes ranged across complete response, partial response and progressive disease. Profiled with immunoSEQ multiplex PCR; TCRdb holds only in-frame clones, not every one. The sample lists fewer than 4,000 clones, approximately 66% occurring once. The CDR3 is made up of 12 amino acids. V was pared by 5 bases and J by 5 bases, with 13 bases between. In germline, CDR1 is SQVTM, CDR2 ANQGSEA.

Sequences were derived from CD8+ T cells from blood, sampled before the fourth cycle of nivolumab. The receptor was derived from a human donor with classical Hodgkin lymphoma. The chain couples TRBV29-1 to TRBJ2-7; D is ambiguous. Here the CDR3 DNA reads TGCAGCGTTATAATCCAGCTGGACGAGCAGTACTTC. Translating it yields CSVIIQLDEQYF.